The next 31 T cell receptor beta chains were all read from a single sample in a study of OX40 agonist ivuxolimab in advanced cancers. Libraries were prepared through the immunoSEQ multiplex PCR assay. Here the immuneACCESS table is served through TCRdb, limited to in-frame sequences with V and J called. Missing clones are a known gap in these copies; in checked studies unresolved V genes cover under half, and the rest lacks a known reason. Recorded for this sample are 15,000 to 20,000 clones; about 88% of them occurred a single time. The top ten clonotypes cover around 64% of the sample. Sequenced here: CD4+ or CD8+ T cells sorted from blood, sampled in a trial of the OX40 agonist ivuxolimab. The receptors stem from an adult with an advanced solid tumor such as melanoma, head and neck, liver or kidney cancer.

The chain carries TRBV2 and TRBJ2-3, with a weak D call TRBD2 (8 bases). Between the trimmed V and J ends, which lost 9 bases and 6 bases, there was a span of 22 bases. The germline V gene encodes CDR1 SNHLY and CDR2 FYNNEI. This CDR3 comprises 15 residues. The CDR3 bases are TGTGCCAGTTTGACAGGGAGCGGGAGTGGGGATACGCAGTATTTT. Translated: CASLTGSGSGDTQYF.

Notes on this clone: This sample includes further DNA sequences coding for the same CDR3. The J gene is TRBJ1-2, the V gene TRBV9; D gene ambiguous. V was cut by 3 bases and J by 1 base, with 4 bases left in between. CDR1 and CDR2 (germline): SGDLS, YYNGEE. There are 12 residues in the CDR3. The CDR3, as DNA: TGTGCCAGCAGCGGCAGTAACTATGGCTACACCTTC. Encoded protein: CASSGSNYGYTF.

This chain joins TRBV7-6 and TRBJ2-7; no clear D gene. This CDR3 region has 13 residues. Germline assignment: CDR1 SGHVS and CDR2 FNYEAQ. Trimming stripped 5 bases from V and 7 bases from J, with 15 bases between. The CDR3 reads CASSPDSQWEQYF. The DNA for the CDR3 is TGTGCCAGCAGCCCAGACTCCCAATGGGAGCAGTACTTC. Variable domain in full (rest from reference TRBV7-6 and TRBJ2-7): GAGVSQSPRYKVTKRGQDVALRCDPISGHVSLYWYRQALGQGPEFLTYFNYEAQQDKSGLPNDRFSAERPEGSISTLTIQRTEQRDSAMYRCASSPDSQWEQYFGPGTRLTVT.

This chain joins TRBV30 and TRBJ2-1; maybe TRBD1 (6 bases). This CDR3 spans 15 amino acids. Germline assignment: CDR1 GTSNPN and CDR2 SVGIG (reference sequence). The V end lost 0 bases, the J end lost 6 bases, and 15 bases lay between the germline ends. CDR3 in DNA: TGTGCCTGGAGTGTCCCCCCGACAGGTCCCAATGAGCAGTTCTTC. Translation gives CAWSVPPTGPNEQFF.

CDR3: CASSQDWAGPTIEQFF. In DNA, the CDR3 is TGTGCCAGCAGCCAAGATTGGGCAGGGCCTACAATTGAGCAGTTCTTC. V and J are TRBV14 and TRBJ2-1; possible D gene TRBD1, 5 bases. CDR3 size: 16 residues. V lost 0 bases and J 9 bases, leaving 18 bases between the germline ends. The germline gives CDR1 SGHDN, CDR2 FVKESK.

The chain recombines TRBV10-3 with TRBJ2-5, with D hard to call. This CDR3 is 12 amino acids long. Germline CDR1 and CDR2: ENHRY and SYGVKD. Trimming removed 0 bases at V and 5 bases at J, with 4 bases between. The CDR3 here is CAISESLETQYF. The CDR3 nucleotides are TGTGCCATCAGTGAGTCGTTGGAGACCCAGTACTTC.

CDR3 sequence reads: CVCLGENNEQFF. In DNA form, the CDR3 reads TGTGTCTGCTTAGGGGAGAACAATGAGCAGTTCTTC. This rearrangement joins TRBV2 to TRBJ2-1; D possibly uses TRBD1 or TRBD2 (5 bases each). Germline V gene data show CDR1 as SNHLY and CDR2 as FYNNEI. This CDR3 comprises 12 residues.

The rearrangement joins TRBV4-3 to TRBJ2-7; D possibly uses TRBD1 or TRBD2 (7 bases each). Per germline, CDR1 LGHNA and CDR2 YSLEER. Deletions cut 1 base from V and 3 bases from J, with 13 bases between. The CDR3 has 15 residues. CDR3 region: CASSQAPGGGYEQYF. CDR3 in DNA: TGCGCCAGCAGCCAAGCACCAGGGGGGGGCTACGAGCAGTACTTC.

This chain uses TRBV5-1 with TRBJ2-7; a possible D gene is TRBD1 (6 bases). Germline loops: CDR1 SGHRS, CDR2 YFSETQ. This CDR3 region has 14 residues. V shed 4 bases and J shed 0 bases, with 11 bases lying between them. The chain's CDR3 is CASSTDSYSYEQYF. In nucleotides, the CDR3 is TGCGCCAGCAGCACGGACAGTTACTCCTACGAGCAGTACTTC.

The rearrangement links TRBV4-3 to TRBJ2-3; D remains ambiguous. The CDR3 runs 16 residues. The germline V gene encodes CDR1 LGHNA and CDR2 YSLEER. Trimming removed 1 base from V and 0 bases from J, with 11 bases in between. CDR3 residues: CASSQGPDQSTDTQYF. The DNA for the CDR3 is TGCGCCAGCAGCCAAGGTCCGGACCAGAGCACAGATACGCAGTATTTT.

The chain is built from TRBV5-6 and TRBJ2-1, with TRBD2 matching over 12 bases. This CDR3 contains 15 residues. Per germline, CDR1 SGHDT and CDR2 YYEEEE. The junction had 3 bases not matched to a gene; V was cut back by 4 bases and J by 4 bases. CDR3 bases: TGTGCCAGCAGCACGGGGACTAGCGGGTACAATGAGCAGTTCTTC. It yields the protein CASSTGTSGYNEQFF.

This clone showed up just once. The rearrangement uses TRBV5-8 and TRBJ2-3; 14 bases agree with TRBD2. Germline V CDR1 and CDR2: SGHTS, YDEGEE. CDR3 length: 16 amino acids. Unmatched junction bases numbered 2, after V lost 4 bases and J lost 1 base. The CDR3 reads CASSLGLAGGTDTQYF. The CDR3 DNA is TGTGCCAGCAGCCTGGGACTAGCGGGGGGCACAGATACGCAGTATTTT.

The rearrangement links TRBV7-8 to TRBJ2-4; D unresolved. Germline V gene sequence: CDR1 SGHVS, CDR2 FQNEAQ. V was shortened by 4 bases and J by 5 bases, with 9 bases between the two germline ends. This CDR3 has 13 residues. The CDR3 loop reads CASSYPGENIQYF. CDR3 sequence (DNA): TGTGCCAGCAGCTACCCAGGTGAAAACATTCAGTACTTC.

V usage is TRBV4-3 and J usage is TRBJ2-5, with 8 nucleotides matching TRBD1. The CDR3 is 14 residues long. With V trimmed by 3 bases and J by 4 bases, 4 bases remained unmatched. Germline loops: CDR1 LGHNA, CDR2 YSLEER. CDR3 coding DNA: TGCGCCAGCAGCCAGATTACAGGGGGAGAGACCCAGTACTTC. This sequence encodes CASSQITGGETQYF.

The CDR3: CASSYSADGSSYEQYF. Here the CDR3 DNA reads TGTGCCAGCAGTTACTCCGCAGATGGGAGCTCCTACGAGCAGTACTTC. The V gene is TRBV6-5, the J gene TRBJ2-7; TRBD2 is a possible D gene (5 bases). Per the germline V gene, CDR1 is MNHEY and CDR2 is SVGAGI. There are 16 residues in the CDR3. V was trimmed by 0 bases and J by 0 bases, leaving 12 bases between them.

The chain has TRBV7-9 and TRBJ1-2, with D hard to call. The CDR3 runs to 13 residues. Trimming removed 7 bases from V and 5 bases from J, with 14 bases in between. Germline assignment: CDR1 SEHNR and CDR2 FQNEAQ (reference sequence). CDR3 sequence reads: CASTRPVHYGYTF. The CDR3 coding sequence is TGTGCCAGCACCCGTCCGGTCCATTATGGCTACACCTTC.

The V gene is TRBV9, the J gene TRBJ1-1, with D hard to call. Germline loops: CDR1 SGDLS, CDR2 YYNGEE. The V and J ends lost 2 bases and 3 bases respectively, with 14 bases between them. The CDR3 totals 15 residues. In DNA, the CDR3 is TGTGCCAGCAGCGTGGAGCCAGAAGGGTACACTGAAGCTTTCTTT. Its translation is CASSVEPEGYTEAFF.

V is TRBV9 and J is TRBJ2-7, with 11 bases fitting TRBD2. The V gene end was trimmed by 3 bases and the J gene end by 2 bases; junction bases not matched to a gene: 1. Looked up from germline, CDR1 is SGDLS and CDR2 is YYNGEE. The CDR3 spans 14 residues. CDR3 bases: TGTGCCAGCAGCGGTAGCGGGAGGGCCTACGAGCAGTACTTC. As protein: CASSGSGRAYEQYF. The full variable domain, in which reference TRBV9 and TRBJ2-7 provide the parts outside the CDR3, is DSGVTQTPKHLITATGQRVTLRCSPRSGDLSVYWYQQSLDQGLQFLIQYYNGEERAKGNILERFSAQQFPDLHSELNLSSLELGDSALYFCASSGSGRAYEQYFGPGTRLTVT.

The rearrangement uses TRBV29-1 and TRBJ2-7; 7 bases line up with TRBD1. Germline CDR1 and CDR2: SQVTM and ANQGSEA. V dropped 1 base and J dropped 3; count of bases not matched to a gene: 0. The CDR3 has 12 residues. The CDR3 region has the DNA TGCAGCGTTGAAGGACAGGGCTACGAGCAGTACTTC. Translated, it gives CSVEGQGYEQYF.

The gene calls are TRBV6-5 and TRBJ2-5; D gene unclear. The CDR3 has 11 residues. The V gene lost 8 bases and the J gene lost 5 bases, with 9 bases spanning the gap. The germline V gene has CDR1 MNHEY and CDR2 SVGAGI. CDR3 amino acids: CASQVGETQYF. CDR3 nucleotide sequence: TGTGCCAGCCAGGTGGGGGAGACCCAGTACTTC.

This chain links TRBV29-1 with TRBJ2-1; 7 bases line up with TRBD1. The CDR3 contains 14 residues. After removal of 7 bases from V and 0 bases from J, the junction contained 6 bases not matched to a gene. CDR1 is SQVTM, CDR2 ANQGSEA, per germline. The CDR3 protein is CSGKTGDSYNEQFF. The CDR3 DNA follows: TGCAGCGGTAAAACAGGGGACTCCTACAATGAGCAGTTCTTC.

The chain couples TRBV25-1 to TRBJ2-1; a possible D gene is TRBD2 (5 bases). V was pared by 4 bases and J by 9 bases, with 16 bases between. The CDR3 extends over 14 amino acids. The germline gives CDR1 MGHDK, CDR2 SYGVNS. The CDR3 nucleotides read TGTGCCAGCAGTGGATCTCTCGGCAGCGGTGAGCAGTTCTTC. Translation gives CASSGSLGSGEQFF. Full variable domain (rest looked up from reference TRBV25-1 and TRBJ2-1): EADIYQTPRYLVIGTGKKITLECSQTMGHDKMYWYQQDPGMELHLIHYSYGVNSTEKGDLSSESTVSRIRTEHFPLTLESARPSHTSQYLCASSGSLGSGEQFFGPGTRLTVL.

The V call is TRBV14, the J call TRBJ2-1, with D tentatively TRBD2 (6 bases). The CDR3 runs to 16 residues. Between the trimmed V and J ends, which lost 5 bases and 3 bases, there was a span of 17 bases. The germline gives CDR1 SGHDN, CDR2 FVKESK. The CDR3 DNA sequence: TGTGCCAGCAGCATGGCGGGGCTAGCGCGCTACAATGAGCAGTTCTTC. Amino acid sequence: CASSMAGLARYNEQFF.

The chain links TRBV30 to TRBJ1-1; D is uncertain. This CDR3 spans 12 amino acids. The V end was cut by 2 bases, the J end by 4 bases, with 8 bases between. Germline V gene data show CDR1 as GTSNPN and CDR2 as SVGIG (reference sequence). CDR3 DNA: TGTGCCTGGAGTTTAGGGTTCACTGAAGCTTTCTTT. Translated: CAWSLGFTEAFF.

The rearrangement links TRBV2 to TRBJ2-4; TRBD1 is a possible D gene (5 bases). Trimming cost V 3 bases and J 7 bases, with 10 bases left between them. This CDR3 is 13 amino acids long. CDR1 and CDR2 (germline): SNHLY, FYNNEI. The DNA for the CDR3 is TGTGCCAGCAGTGACAGGCCAGGGAACATTCAGTACTTC. Its protein is CASSDRPGNIQYF.

The rearrangement links TRBV7-9 to TRBJ1-2; D gene ambiguous. With 6 bases removed from V and 1 base from J, the gap between germline ends came to 9 bases. CDR3 length equals 13 residues. Germline CDR1 is SEHNR and CDR2 is FQNEAQ (reference sequence). The CDR3 is CASRLGNNYGYTF. CDR3 coding DNA: TGTGCCAGCAGGTTGGGTAATAACTATGGCTACACCTTC.

The V call is TRBV4-3, the J call TRBJ2-2, with TRBD2 matching 7 bases. The length of the CDR3 is 13 residues. Losses at the gene ends were 3 bases for V and 7 bases for J; bases not matched to a gene: 2. The germline CDR1 and CDR2 sequences are LGHNA and YSLEER. The CDR3, as DNA: TGCGCCAGCAGCCAGGGGGGGTACGGGGAGCTGTTTTTT. It translates to CASSQGGYGELFF.

The chain combines TRBV7-9 with TRBJ2-7; the D call may be TRBD1 or TRBD2 (5 bases each). This CDR3 spans 15 amino acids. V was cut by 4 bases and J by 2 bases, with 15 bases left in between. Per the germline V gene, CDR1 is SEHNR and CDR2 is FQNEAQ (reference sequence). The CDR3: CASSSGPLTTYEQYF. The CDR3 DNA reads as TGTGCCAGCAGCTCGGGACCGCTAACGACCTACGAGCAGTACTTC.

This clone is labeled medium-sized (0.01 to 0.1%). The CDR3 loop reads CASSPDRESNQPQHF. The CDR3 DNA reads TGTGCCAGCAGCCCCGACAGGGAAAGCAATCAGCCCCAGCATTTT. J is TRBJ1-5 and V is TRBV7-2; 7 bases are a match to TRBD1. Trimming removed 5 bases from V and 1 base from J; junction bases left unmatched: 5. The CDR3 sequence is 15 residues long. Germline-derived CDR1 and CDR2 are SGHTA and FQGNSA.

This chain links TRBV29-1 with TRBJ2-7; D call uncertain. This CDR3 has 13 amino acids. In germline, CDR1 is SQVTM, CDR2 ANQGSEA. Trimming stripped 0 bases from V and 1 base from J, with 7 bases between. The CDR3 region is CSVEDVPSYEQYF. CDR3 DNA: TGCAGCGTTGAAGATGTGCCTTCCTACGAGCAGTACTTC.

This clone was found a few times. The identical CDR3 is also encoded by other nucleotide sequences in the sample. The chain employs TRBV18 and TRBJ2-7; tentatively, D is TRBD2 (5 bases). V was clipped by 2 bases and J by 4 bases, with 6 bases between them. From germline, CDR1 is KGHSH and CDR2 LQKENI. The CDR3 is made up of 12 amino acids. Written as DNA, the CDR3 is TGTGCCAGCTCACCAGAGGGTTACGAGCAGTACTTC. Amino acid sequence: CASSPEGYEQYF.